A single T cell receptor beta chain is shown here with its context. This specimen comes from a study of shared clonotypes between healthy human individuals. The method was immunoSEQ multiplex PCR; TCRdb's version includes in-frame clones alone and lacks a portion of them. The top ten clones hold 0.95% to 1.5% of a sample with approximately 1,500,000 clones, roughly 97% of them seen once. CDR3 length: 11 residues. CDR1 is GTSNPN, CDR2 SVGIG, per germline (reference sequence). V was cut by 2 bases and J by 5 bases, with 5 bases left in between. The sequence was obtained from a young man in good health. The source material was naive CD4+ T cells sorted from blood. Subset reported: CD45RA+ positively selected. The chain combines TRBV30 with TRBJ2-3; D is uncertain. The CDR3 is CAWSSKDTQYF. CDR3 DNA sequence: TGTGCCTGGAGTTCAAAAGATACGCAGTATTTT.